A selection of T cell receptor beta chains follows, all from one sample in a study of CD8 T cells in ankylosing spondylitis. TCRdb processed the 5' RACE reads anew with MiXCR; each CDR3 protein has one entry. The sample lists more than 500,000 distinct CDR3 sequences, under 5.5% seen once, with around 3.6% in the top ten. Sequencing was done on a sample of blood, either unsorted or a sorted T cell fraction (not recorded which). The receptor source for this set is a male donor with ankylosing spondylitis. Each CDR3 is given with its conserved first and last residue. The D gene is left open where the match is weak. For some rows the clone size is stated as once, few or many, or as a class when expanded; others skip it.

D gene,V gene,clone size,J gene,CDR3 DNA,CDR3 protein
.,TRBV2,.,TRBJ1-2,TGTGCCAGCGGAGGTGATCTTAACTATGGCTACACCTTC,CASGGDLNYGYTF
.,TRBV7-9,many,TRBJ1-2,TGTGCCAGCAGCTTCGCAGGGTGGGCCGGTAGGGTCTATGGCTACACCTTC,CASSFAGWAGRVYGYTF
.,TRBV29-1,few,TRBJ2-7,TGCAGCGTTGTGGGGGGAGGCAACGAGCAGTACTTC,CSVVGGGNEQYF
TRBD1,TRBV4-3,.,TRBJ2-6,TGCGCCAGCAGCCAACCGCGGGACAGGTTCTCCTCTGGGGCCAACGTCCTGACTTTC,CASSQPRDRFSSGANVLTF
.,TRBV2,many,TRBJ1-2,TGTGCCAGCAGTGATGAGCTTAACTATGGCTACACCTTC,CASSDELNYGYTF
TRBD1,TRBV6-1,.,TRBJ2-1,TGTGCCAGCAGAACCCGACAGGGGGCTCTCTTAAATGAGCAGTTCTTC,CASRTRQGALLNEQFF
.,TRBV4-3,many,TRBJ2-5,TGCGCCAGCAGCCAAGATGGAACAGTCAGGGATGGAATTGGAGAGACCCAGTACTTC,CASSQDGTVRDGIGETQYF
.,TRBV28,many,TRBJ2-2,TGTGCCAGCAGTCTCCACAGTACGAACACCGGGGAGCTGTTTTTT,CASSLHSTNTGELFF
TRBD1,TRBV5-1,many,TRBJ1-2,TGCGCCAGCGGGAGGGACAGAAGTGCGGCCGGCTACACCTTC,CASGRDRSAAGYTF
.,TRBV24-1,many,TRBJ2-2,TGTGCCACCAGTGATGGGGGGCGAGGCGGGGAGCTGTTTTTT,CATSDGGRGGELFF
.,TRBV4-3,few,TRBJ2-1,TGCGCCAGCAGCCAGGATCTGGGCGTCTACAATGAGCAGTTCTTC,CASSQDLGVYNEQFF
TRBD1,TRBV9,many,TRBJ1-1,TGTGCCAGCAGCGGAGACAGGGGTAGGGACACTGAAGCTTTCTTT,CASSGDRGRDTEAFF
TRBD2,TRBV5-1,many,TRBJ2-7,TGCGCCAGCAGCTTGGGCGGGGGACTAGCGGGACTCTACGAGCAGTACTTC,CASSLGGGLAGLYEQYF
TRBD1,TRBV28,few,TRBJ2-7,TGTGCCAGCCGGGACAGTAGCTCCTACGAGCAGTACTTC,CASRDSSSYEQYF
TRBD1,TRBV6-2/TRBV6-3,many,TRBJ1-5,TGTGCCAGCAGGGACAGGGCCTCGGGGAATCAGCCCCAGCATTTT,CASRDRASGNQPQHF
.,TRBV6-2/TRBV6-3,many,TRBJ2-5,TGTGCCAGCAGTTCAAGGGGGATCCAAGAGACCCAGTACTTC,CASSSRGIQETQYF
.,TRBV7-2,many,TRBJ2-5,TGTGCCAGCAGCTTAGTTAGCAGAAGATACCAAGAGACCCAGTACTTC,CASSLVSRRYQETQYF
.,TRBV7-6,many,TRBJ2-1,TGTGCCAGCAGCTTTTACCGGAATGAGCAGTTCTTC,CASSFYRNEQFF
TRBD1,TRBV20-1,many,TRBJ2-7,TGCAGTGCTCCTGACAGGGGGCTCTCCTACGAGCAGTACTTC,CSAPDRGLSYEQYF
TRBD2,TRBV20-1,many,TRBJ2-1,TGCAGTGCTAGGGGACTAGCGAATATTGATGAGCAGTTCTTC,CSARGLANIDEQFF
TRBD2,TRBV20-1,few,TRBJ2-3,TGCAGTGCTCGCCCCGGGACTAGCGGGAGTGGGGATACGCAGTATTTT,CSARPGTSGSGDTQYF
TRBD1,TRBV7-9,many,TRBJ1-2,TGTGCCAGCAGGTCGGGACAGAGCTTCTATGGCTACACCTTC,CASRSGQSFYGYTF
TRBD1,TRBV5-1,many,TRBJ1-2,TGCGCCAGCAGCTCAAATGGCGGGACAGGGTTCTTCTATGGCTACACCTTC,CASSSNGGTGFFYGYTF
TRBD1,TRBV12-3/TRBV12-4,many,TRBJ2-2,TGTGCCAGCAGTTTGAGGGGGCAAACCGGGGAGCTGTTTTTT,CASSLRGQTGELFF
.,TRBV5-1,many,TRBJ1-6,TGCGCCAGCAGCTTAACGGACAGCTTCAATTCACCCCTCCACTTT,CASSLTDSFNSPLHF
.,TRBV5-1,many,TRBJ2-3,TGCGCCAGCAGCTTGCGGGAGCTGACAGATACGCAGTATTTT,CASSLRELTDTQYF
.,TRBV20-1,many,TRBJ1-1,TGCAGTGTAAAGGGAAGGGGGGCAGGGAACACTGAAGCTTTCTTT,CSVKGRGAGNTEAFF
.,TRBV4-3,many,TRBJ2-1,TGCGCCAGCTCGAGATCCGCCGGTGAAGGCCAGGAGCAGTTCTTC,CASSRSAGEGQEQFF
.,TRBV7-9,many,TRBJ1-4,TGTGCCAGCACCAGGGAGTACGATGAAAAACTGTTTTTT,CASTREYDEKLFF
TRBD1,TRBV12-3/TRBV12-4,once,TRBJ2-6,TGTGCCATCAGCCCTCGGACAGGGCTGGGAGCTGGGGCCAACGTCCTGACTTTC,CAISPRTGLGAGANVLTF
.,TRBV12-3/TRBV12-4,many,TRBJ1-1,TGTGCCAGCAGTTCCCCACCGAACACTGAAGCTTTCTTT,CASSSPPNTEAFF
.,TRBV5-5,many,TRBJ2-2,TGTGCCAGCAGCTCCCAGGGGGGACTAGCCGGGGAGCTGTTTTTT,CASSSQGGLAGELFF
.,TRBV12-3/TRBV12-4,many,TRBJ1-1,TGTGCCAGCAGTTTAGTGGGGGCCAGGGACACTGAAGCTTTCTTT,CASSLVGARDTEAFF
.,TRBV7-2,many,TRBJ2-5,TGTGCCAGCAGCTATAGGGCCGGAAAAGAGACCCAGTACTTC,CASSYRAGKETQYF
.,TRBV6-2/TRBV6-3,.,TRBJ2-7,TGTGCCAGCAGTTACTCGAGTCCTATAGGATCCTACGAGCAGTACTTC,CASSYSSPIGSYEQYF
TRBD1,TRBV5-1,many,TRBJ2-7,TGCGCCAGCAGCCCGTTGGACAGGGGGTCCTCCTACGAGCAGTACTTC,CASSPLDRGSSYEQYF
.,TRBV30,many,TRBJ1-5,TGTGCCTGGAGCCTGAGCAATCAGCCCCAGCATTTT,CAWSLSNQPQHF
.,TRBV20-1,many,TRBJ1-2,TGCAGTGCTCCTCTTCTTGGCCCCGGCTACACCTTC,CSAPLLGPGYTF